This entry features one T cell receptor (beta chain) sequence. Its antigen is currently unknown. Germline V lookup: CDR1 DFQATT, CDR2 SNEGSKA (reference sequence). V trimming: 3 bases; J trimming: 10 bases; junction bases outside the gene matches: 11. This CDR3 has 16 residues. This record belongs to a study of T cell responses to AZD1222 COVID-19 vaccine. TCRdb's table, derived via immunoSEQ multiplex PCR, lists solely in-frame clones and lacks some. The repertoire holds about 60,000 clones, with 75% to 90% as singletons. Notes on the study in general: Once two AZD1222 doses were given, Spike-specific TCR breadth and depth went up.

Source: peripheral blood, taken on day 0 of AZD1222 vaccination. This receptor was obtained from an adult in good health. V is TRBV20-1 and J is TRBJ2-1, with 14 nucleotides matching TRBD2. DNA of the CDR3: TGCAGTGCTAGTAACCCGGGACTAGCGGGAGATGGGGAGCAGTTCTTC. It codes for CSASNPGLAGDGEQFF.